Each of the 7 T cell receptor beta chains below was sequenced from the same sample in a study of shared clonotypes between healthy human individuals. Naive CD8 cells lacked CD45RO and underwent positive selection for CCR7, leaving out terminally differentiated effector memory CD45RA+ cells. The protocol was immunoSEQ multiplex PCR, while the TCRdb copy is restricted to in-frame clones and leaves out a portion. The sample holds hundreds of thousands of clones, over 90% seen once. The sequenced material came from naive CD8+ T cells sorted from blood. These receptors were obtained from a man aged 25 to 45 in good health.

This rearrangement joins TRBV14 to TRBJ1-1; D might be TRBD1 (5 bases). This CDR3 is built from 11 residues. V lost 4 bases and J 5 bases, leaving 5 bases between the germline ends. Germline values: CDR1 SGHDN, CDR2 FVKESK. DNA for the CDR3: TGTGCCAGCAGCCCAGGGACTGAAGCTTTCTTT. It yields the protein CASSPGTEAFF. Filled out from reference TRBV14 and TRBJ1-1, the complete variable domain reads EAGVTQFPSHSVIEKGQTVTLRCDPISGHDNLYWYRRVMGKEIKFLLHFVKESKQDESGMPNNRFLAERTGGTYSTLKVQPAELEDSGVYFCASSPGTEAFFGQGTRLTVV.

J is TRBJ2-7 and V is TRBV4-1, with D hard to call. The CDR3 is 13 residues long. Per germline, CDR1 MGHRA and CDR2 YSYEKL. Trimming cost V 1 base and J 3 bases, with 7 bases left between them. CDR3 residues: CASSQVGHYEQYF. The CDR3 DNA follows: TGCGCCAGCAGCCAAGTCGGGCACTACGAGCAGTACTTC.

The genes are TRBV27 and TRBJ1-2; D is undetermined. The CDR3 consists of 13 residues. The germline V gene encodes CDR1 MNHEY and CDR2 SMNVEV (reference sequence). Trimming removed 2 bases from V and 6 bases from J, with 10 bases in between. CDR3 DNA sequence: TGTGCCAGCAGTTTAAGCGGGGTTCATGGCTACACCTTC. Its translation is CASSLSGVHGYTF.

The chain couples TRBV9 to TRBJ2-5; possibly TRBD1 or TRBD2 for D (9 bases each). Trimming left V 4 bases short and J 2 bases short, with 15 bases between. The CDR3 is 15 residues long. The germline CDR1 and CDR2 sequences are SGDLS and YYNGEE. The CDR3 coding sequence is TGTGCCAGCAGCCCTAGCGGGACAGGGCAAGAGACCCAGTACTTC. Its protein is CASSPSGTGQETQYF.

The chain employs TRBV18 and TRBJ1-1; no clear D gene. Trimming cost V 5 bases and J 0 bases, with 22 bases left between them. The CDR3 covers 18 residues. Germline assignment: CDR1 KGHSH and CDR2 LQKENI. CDR3 nucleotides: TGTGCCAGCTCATCGCGCGGGCGGTGGGAGACAATGAACACTGAAGCTTTCTTT. It encodes CASSSRGRWETMNTEAFF. Full variable domain (missing parts from reference TRBV18 and TRBJ1-1): NAGVMQNPRHLVRRRGQEARLRCSPMKGHSHVYWYRQLPEEGLKFMVYLQKENIIDESGMPKERFSAEFPKEGPSILRIQQVVRGDSAAYFCASSSRGRWETMNTEAFFGQGTRLTVV.

V usage is TRBV19 and J usage is TRBJ2-1, with 9 bases fitting TRBD2. Germline CDR1 and CDR2: LNHDA and SQIVND (reference sequence). V shed 4 bases and J 6 bases; nucleotides not matched to a gene: 19. The CDR3 is 19 amino acids. The CDR3 region has the DNA TGTGCCAGTAGTACCGACAGGGTTCGGACTAGCGTTAGAAGCAATGAGCAGTTCTTC. Amino acid sequence: CASSTDRVRTSVRSNEQFF. Drawing the rest from reference TRBV19 and TRBJ2-1, the complete variable domain is DGGITQSPKYLFRKEGQNVTLSCEQNLNHDAMYWYRQDPGQGLRLIYYSQIVNDFQKGDIAEGYSVSREKKESFPLTVTSAQKNPTAFYLCASSTDRVRTSVRSNEQFFGPGTRLTVL.

The V call is TRBV28, the J call TRBJ2-1; 8 bases map to TRBD2. CDR1 is MDHEN and CDR2 is SYDVKM in the germline V gene. V trimming: 2 bases; J trimming: 0 bases; junction bases outside the gene matches: 9. There are 18 residues in the CDR3. The CDR3 nucleotides read TGTGCCAGCAGTTTAGATGTGACTAGCGAAAGCTCCTACAATGAGCAGTTCTTC. Translation gives CASSLDVTSESSYNEQFF.